These T cell receptor beta chains were read from a single sample in a study of T-cell memory formation after mild COVID-19. TCRdb fed the 5' RACE reads into MiXCR, producing one record per CDR3 protein. The data contain about 110,000 distinct CDR3 sequences, 18% of them singletons. The sample consisted of PBMCs or a T cell subset sorted from them (not recorded which). The receptors shown here come from a man in his late teens or twenties who had mild COVID-19 (a few samples of this study predate the infection). Cell type and time point are not known. The CDR3 runs from the conserved cysteine through the conserved F or W. A D gene is named only where the DNA matches it firmly. Not all rows give a size; the values are once, few, many and, for expanded clones, a class.

cdr3_length,clone_size,d_call,j_call,v_call,cdr3_aa,cdr3_nt
14,NA,TRBD2,TRBJ2-5,TRBV7-9,CASSLIGREETQYF,TGTGCCAGCAGCTTAATAGGGAGGGAAGAGACCCAGTACTTC
14,NA,NA,TRBJ2-1,TRBV7-9,CASSVRASYNEQFF,TGTGCCAGCAGCGTCCGGGCCTCCTACAATGAGCAGTTCTTC
14,NA,TRBD1,TRBJ1-1,TRBV20-1,CSARSTGGYTEAFF,TGCAGTGCTAGATCGACAGGGGGCTACACTGAAGCTTTCTTT
11,NA,NA,TRBJ1-5,TRBV28,CASSFRLSQHF,TGTGCCAGCAGTTTCAGGCTATCCCAGCATTTT
15,NA,TRBD2,TRBJ2-3,TRBV4-2,CASSQEGLATDTQYF,TGTGCCAGCAGCCAAGAGGGACTAGCGACAGATACGCAGTATTTT
12,many,NA,TRBJ2-3,TRBV5-1,CASSFHTDTQYF,TGCGCCAGCAGCTTCCACACAGATACGCAGTATTTT
15,NA,NA,TRBJ2-1,TRBV3-1,CASSQGSSPRNEQFF,TGTGCCAGCAGCCAAGGGTCTAGCCCGCGGAATGAGCAGTTCTTC
14,few,NA,TRBJ2-5,TRBV5-1,CASSPGVSQETQYF,TGCGCCAGCAGCCCCGGGGTGTCCCAAGAGACCCAGTACTTC
15,many,NA,TRBJ2-1,TRBV6-5,CASNKGESSYNEQFF,TGTGCCAGCAACAAAGGAGAGAGCTCCTACAATGAGCAGTTCTTC
13,NA,NA,TRBJ2-2,TRBV10-3,CAMQPGNGGELFF,TGTGCCATGCAACCCGGGAACGGCGGGGAGCTGTTTTTT
15,few,NA,TRBJ2-7,TRBV5-6,CASKEAPWSSYEQYF,TGTGCCAGCAAGGAAGCGCCCTGGTCCTCCTACGAGCAGTACTTC
13,NA,NA,TRBJ2-5,TRBV6-2/TRBV6-3,CASSEVLFRAQYF,TGTGCCAGCAGCGAGGTACTCTTCCGGGCCCAGTACTTC
13,NA,TRBD1,TRBJ1-5,TRBV20-1,CSAMGQGNQPQHF,TGCAGTGCTATGGGACAGGGGAATCAGCCCCAGCATTTT
16,NA,NA,TRBJ2-1,TRBV24-1,CATSDGGGAYYNEQFF,TGTGCCACCAGTGATGGAGGGGGCGCGTACTACAATGAGCAGTTCTTC
17,many,TRBD2,TRBJ2-1,TRBV6-6,CASSYSSWRGVYNEQFF,TGTGCCAGCAGTTACTCGAGTTGGCGGGGGGTCTACAATGAGCAGTTCTTC
12,few,NA,TRBJ2-3,TRBV20-1,CSARGFTDTQYF,TGCAGTGCTCGGGGTTTCACAGATACGCAGTATTTT
15,few,TRBD2,TRBJ2-5,TRBV5-6,CASSLKRGGQETQYF,TGTGCCAGCAGCCTGAAGCGGGGGGGCCAAGAGACCCAGTACTTC
14,few,NA,TRBJ1-2,TRBV4-1,CASSPRGDPYGYTF,TGCGCCAGCAGCCCAAGGGGGGACCCCTATGGCTACACCTTC
14,few,NA,TRBJ1-2,TRBV18,CASSSRTLAGGYTF,TGTGCCAGCTCATCTCGGACACTGGCTGGAGGCTACACCTTC
12,NA,NA,TRBJ2-5,TRBV20-1,CSARAERETQYF,TGCAGTGCTAGGGCCGAGAGGGAGACCCAGTACTTC
13,few,NA,TRBJ1-2,TRBV20-1,CSATLDGSRGYTF,TGCAGTGCTACCCTGGACGGATCCCGCGGCTACACCTTC
15,NA,TRBD1,TRBJ1-2,TRBV6-5,CASSYSTGRAYGYTF,TGTGCCAGCAGTTACTCGACAGGGAGGGCCTATGGCTACACCTTC
18,few,NA,TRBJ2-4,TRBV18,CASSPPEWQGLGKNIQYF,TGTGCCAGCTCACCACCGGAGTGGCAGGGGTTAGGCAAAAACATTCAGTACTTC
14,NA,NA,TRBJ1-1,TRBV12-3/TRBV12-4,CASTPTGGRTEAFF,TGTGCCAGCACCCCGACGGGGGGAAGGACTGAAGCTTTCTTT
13,NA,NA,TRBJ2-7,TRBV18,CASSPTADYEQYF,TGTGCCAGCTCCCCAACAGCGGACTACGAGCAGTACTTC
14,many,NA,TRBJ2-3,TRBV10-3,CAISVGAGTDTQYF,TGTGCCATCAGTGTGGGGGCCGGCACAGATACGCAGTATTTT